Below, 4 T cell receptor beta chains from the same sample are listed, as sequenced in a study of cytomegalovirus exposure and HLA in healthy donors. It was with 60 Vbeta and 13 Jbeta primers that the PCR ran. Sequencing was performed with immunoSEQ multiplex PCR; in TCRdb, only in-frame clones are kept and a portion is missing. The table has around 150,000 clones, around four fifths seen once. What was sequenced was PBMCs. These receptors all come from a boy aged 2 to 10 in good health and CMV-seronegative.

The CDR3 is CASTGTSGTYEQYF. DNA for the CDR3: TGTGCCAGCACCGGGACTAGCGGAACCTACGAGCAGTACTTC. This chain joins TRBV2 and TRBJ2-7, with TRBD2 matching over 11 bases. J was trimmed by 2 bases and V by 7 bases; bases with no gene match: 4. This CDR3 is built from 14 residues. Germline V lookup: CDR1 SNHLY, CDR2 FYNNEI.

In this sample, this clone turned up once. The chain recombines TRBV6-5 with TRBJ2-3, with D tentatively TRBD2 (7 bases). Germline-derived CDR1 and CDR2 are MNHEY and SVGAGI. The ends were cut back, 3 bases at V and 6 bases at J, with 13 bases in the middle. The CDR3 contains 14 residues. CDR3: CASSYRGGTDTQYF. CDR3 in DNA: TGTGCCAGCAGTTATAGGGGGGGGACGGATACGCAGTATTTT.

The V gene is TRBV6-5, the J gene TRBJ2-3, with 11 bases that match TRBD2. CDR3 length equals 15 residues. V lost 6 bases to trimming and J lost 4 bases; unmatched junction nucleotides: 6. Germline V gene lookup returns CDR1 MNHEY and CDR2 SVGAGI. The CDR3 reads CASRPSGRSADTQYF. In DNA form, the CDR3 reads TGTGCCAGCAGGCCTAGCGGGAGGAGCGCAGATACGCAGTATTTT.

The chain couples TRBV11-2 to TRBJ2-5; a weak D match, TRBD2 (5 bases). The CDR3 covers 13 residues. Trimming pared 3 bases from V and 3 bases from J, leaving 8 bases between. CDR1 and CDR2 (germline): SGHAT, FQNNGV. The CDR3 DNA reads TGTGCCAGCAGCTTCGGGGAAAAAGAGACCCAGTACTTC. It is translated as CASSFGEKETQYF. Filled out from reference TRBV11-2 and TRBJ2-5, the complete variable domain reads EAGVAQSPRYKIIEKRQSVAFWCNPISGHATLYWYQQILGQGPKLLIQFQNNGVVDDSQLPKDRFSAERLKGVDSTLKIQPAKLEDSAVYLCASSFGEKETQYFGPGTRLLVL.